This T cell receptor (beta chain) was retrieved from a study of T cells after posttransplantation cyclophosphamide. This CDR3 has 14 residues. Germline V gives CDR1 SGHTA, CDR2 FQGNSA. Trimming at V came to 5 bases and at J to 8 bases, leaving 11 bases not matched to a gene. Busulfan-fludarabine conditioning, marrow transplant, and cyclophosphamide on days +3 and +4 were administered. Sequencing used immunoSEQ multiplex PCR; TCRdb keeps in-frame clones, though not all of them. There are 15,000 or so clones in the sample, none observed a single time. This clone has ten or more counts. Its target is not known. Findings and limits, study-wide: Donor CD8+ memory clones often dominated recipient blood repertoires at later times. Recipient CMV seropositivity and CMV reactivation strongly tracked TRB clonality.

The rearrangement uses TRBV7-2 and TRBJ2-7, with 8 bases matching TRBD1. This TCR was sampled from a female patient in her forties or fifties who received an allogeneic stem cell transplant from an unrelated donor, was CMV-positive, and had acute GVHD only. Among the T cells, some may be from the graft donor. The source material was PBMCs, sampled after allogeneic stem cell transplant with posttransplant cyclophosphamide. This CDR3 reads CASSLLGQGDKQYV. For the CDR3, the DNA is TGTGCCAGCAGCCTACTAGGACAGGGTGATAAGCAGTACGTC.